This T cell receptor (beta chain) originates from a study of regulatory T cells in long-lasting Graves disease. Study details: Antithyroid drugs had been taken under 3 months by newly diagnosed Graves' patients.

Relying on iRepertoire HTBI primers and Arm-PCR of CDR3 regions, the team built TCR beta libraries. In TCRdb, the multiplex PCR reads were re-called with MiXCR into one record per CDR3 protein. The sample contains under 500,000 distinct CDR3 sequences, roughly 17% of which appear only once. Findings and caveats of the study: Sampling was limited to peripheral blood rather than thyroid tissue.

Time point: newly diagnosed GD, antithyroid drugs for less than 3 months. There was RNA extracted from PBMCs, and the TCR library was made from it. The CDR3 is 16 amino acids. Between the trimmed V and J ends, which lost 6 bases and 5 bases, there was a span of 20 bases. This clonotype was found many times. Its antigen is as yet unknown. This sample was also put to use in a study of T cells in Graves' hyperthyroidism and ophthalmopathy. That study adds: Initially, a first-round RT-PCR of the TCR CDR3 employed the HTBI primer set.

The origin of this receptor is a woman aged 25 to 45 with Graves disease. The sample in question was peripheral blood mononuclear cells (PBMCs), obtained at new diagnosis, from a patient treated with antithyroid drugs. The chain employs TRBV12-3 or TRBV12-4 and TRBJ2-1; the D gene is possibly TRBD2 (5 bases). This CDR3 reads CASSPWRSVVHNEQFF. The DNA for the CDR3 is TGTGCCAGCAGCCCTTGGAGGTCGGTGGTCCACAATGAGCAGTTCTTC.